The rows below give T cell receptor beta chains drawn from one sample of a study of Graves' ophthalmopathy and Graves' hyperthyroidism. TCRdb reprocessed the multiplex PCR reads with MiXCR, giving one entry per CDR3 protein. This table has approximately 640,000 distinct CDR3 sequences, 35% to 50% appearing once. Source material: peripheral blood. The receptors were sampled from an adult man with Graves' ophthalmopathy. CDR3s leave out the opening cysteine and the closing phenylalanine or tryptophan. Each record gives: J gene, V gene, clone size, CDR3 protein. Clone size is not always given. Where it is, it says once, few, many or a class for expanded clones.

TRBJ2-7 | TRBV20-1 | few | SATQLTGTYEQY
TRBJ2-2 | TRBV12-3/TRBV12-4 | . | ASSYSIGQGTNTGELF
TRBJ1-3 | TRBV29-1 | . | SVEQETGYTIY
TRBJ2-2 | TRBV7-9 | many | ASRADSWTGELF
TRBJ1-1 | TRBV6-5 | few | ASRMGQSNTEAF
TRBJ1-2 | TRBV9 | . | ASSVQGGPDYGYT
TRBJ1-4 | TRBV7-9 | many | ASSSGDSPTNEKLF
TRBJ1-6 | TRBV9 | . | ASSVEDRGHSPLH
TRBJ1-6 | TRBV12-5 | many | ASGSGGALVSPLH
TRBJ1-1 | TRBV29-1 | . | SVADRGPAAF
TRBJ2-7 | TRBV12-3/TRBV12-4 | many | ASSQLAGGVEQY